The clone carrying this T cell receptor beta chain showed up just a few times. The target antigen is unknown. Both CD4+ and CD8+ T cells were negatively isolated, and TEMRA cells underwent FACS enrichment. These data come from a study of CD8 T cells in Susac syndrome. This CDR3 has 13 amino acids. Germline-derived CDR1 and CDR2 are SEHNR and FQNEAQ (reference sequence). Trimming cost V 8 bases and J 4 bases; bases outside gene matches: 7. RNA amounts of about 0.5 to 1 ug underwent reverse transcription with random hexamers. TCRdb independently ran MiXCR on the immunoSEQ multiplex PCR reads; one entry per CDR3 protein. The table lists around 100,000 distinct CDR3 sequences, about 95% of them singletons. Study-level findings and limits: Several Susac-specific public clones appeared in CD8+ TEMRA repertoires, and about 16 in total CD8+ repertoires.

Sample: CD8+ T cells from PBMCs. V usage is TRBV7-9 and J usage is TRBJ1-2; TRBD1 agrees at 7 bases. This clonotype originated in a human donor with Susac syndrome. CDR3 bases: TGTGCCAGCCCCGACAGGGAGATCTATGGCTACACCTTC. Translation: CASPDREIYGYTF.